The source of this T cell receptor (beta chain) is a study of blood T cell repertoires in COVID-19. Grouping used clinical history reported by participants in a survey and questionnaire. The data were produced by immunoSEQ multiplex PCR, yet TCRdb's version contains in-frame clones alone and is incomplete. The sample lists around 250,000 clones; 85% to 90% were seen once. Germline lookup yields CDR1 SGHNT and CDR2 YYREEE (reference sequence). V shed 3 bases, J shed 2 bases, and the junction held 5 bases outside the gene matches. The CDR3 loop spans 15 amino acids. The specimen was PBMCs or T cells enriched from blood (not recorded which). This sequence originates from a young woman with acute COVID-19. The rearrangement joins TRBV5-4 to TRBJ2-3; 8 nucleotides align to TRBD2. This CDR3 is CASSSAGADTDTQYF. CDR3 DNA: TGTGCCAGCAGCTCAGCGGGGGCGGACACAGATACGCAGTATTTT. Filled out from reference TRBV5-4 and TRBJ2-3, the complete variable domain reads ETGVTQSPTHLIKTRGQQVTLRCSSQSGHNTVSWYQQALGQGPQFIFQYYREEENGRGNFPPRFSGLQFPNYSSELNVNALELDDSALYLCASSSAGADTDTQYFGPGTRLTVL.